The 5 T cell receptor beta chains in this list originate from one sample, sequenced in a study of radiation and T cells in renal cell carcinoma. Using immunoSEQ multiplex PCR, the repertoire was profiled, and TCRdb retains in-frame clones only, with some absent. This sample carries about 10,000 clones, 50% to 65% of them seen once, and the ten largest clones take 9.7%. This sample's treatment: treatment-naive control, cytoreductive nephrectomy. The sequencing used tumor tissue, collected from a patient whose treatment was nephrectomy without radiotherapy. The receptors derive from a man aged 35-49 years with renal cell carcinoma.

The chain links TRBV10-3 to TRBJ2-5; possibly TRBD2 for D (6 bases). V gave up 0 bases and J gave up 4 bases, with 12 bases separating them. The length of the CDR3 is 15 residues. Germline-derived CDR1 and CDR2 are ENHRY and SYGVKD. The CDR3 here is CAISESTRGSETQYF. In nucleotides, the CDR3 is TGTGCCATCAGTGAGTCGACTCGGGGGTCAGAGACCCAGTACTTC.

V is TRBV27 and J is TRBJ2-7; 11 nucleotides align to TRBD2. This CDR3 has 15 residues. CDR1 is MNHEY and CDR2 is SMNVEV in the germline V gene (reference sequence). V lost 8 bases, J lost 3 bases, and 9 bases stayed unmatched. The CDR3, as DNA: TGTGCCAGCTATACCCTAGCGGGAGGTTTCTACGAGCAGTACTTC. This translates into CASYTLAGGFYEQYF.

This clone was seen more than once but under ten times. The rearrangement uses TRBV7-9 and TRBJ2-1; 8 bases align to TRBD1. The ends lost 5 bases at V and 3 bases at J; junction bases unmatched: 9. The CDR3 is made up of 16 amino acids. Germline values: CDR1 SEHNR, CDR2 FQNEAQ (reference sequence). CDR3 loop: CASSRRGQGNYNEQFF. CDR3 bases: TGTGCCAGCAGCCGGAGAGGACAGGGAAACTACAATGAGCAGTTCTTC.

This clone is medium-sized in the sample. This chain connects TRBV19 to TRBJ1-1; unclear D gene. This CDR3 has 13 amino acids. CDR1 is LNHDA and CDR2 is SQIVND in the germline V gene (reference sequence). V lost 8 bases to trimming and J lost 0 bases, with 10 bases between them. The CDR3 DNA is TGTGCCAGTCTCCGGGCCGTGAACACTGAAGCTTTCTTT. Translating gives CASLRAVNTEAFF. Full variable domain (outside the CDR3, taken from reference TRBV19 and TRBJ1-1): DGGITQSPKYLFRKEGQNVTLSCEQNLNHDAMYWYRQDPGQGLRLIYYSQIVNDFQKGDIAEGYSVSREKKESFPLTVTSAQKNPTAFYLCASLRAVNTEAFFGQGTRLTVV.

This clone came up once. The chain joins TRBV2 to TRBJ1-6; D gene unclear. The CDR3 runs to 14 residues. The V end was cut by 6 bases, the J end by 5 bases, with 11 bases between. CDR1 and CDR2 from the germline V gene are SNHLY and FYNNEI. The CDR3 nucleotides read TGTGCCAGCAGACAGACCGGGAATAATTCACCCCTCCACTTT. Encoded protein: CASRQTGNNSPLHF.